This T cell receptor (beta chain) is drawn from a study of shared clonotypes between healthy human individuals. To note about this clone: Its antigen remains unidentified.

Study-level points and caveats: The diversity represented, both genetic and in exposure history, was limited by few donors.

In the naive CD8 group, cells lacked CD45RO and were positively selected for CCR7, so terminally differentiated effector memory CD45RA+ cells were left out. TCRdb's table, derived via immunoSEQ multiplex PCR, lists solely in-frame clones and lacks some. Here the sample spans under 1 million clones, approximately 97% being singletons. Germline V CDR1 and CDR2: SGHRS, YFSETQ. Deletions cut 4 bases from V and 4 bases from J, with 14 bases between. The CDR3 spans 14 residues. The source material was naive CD8+ T cells sorted from blood. The sequence came from a man aged 25 to 40 in good health. The chain combines TRBV5-1 with TRBJ1-1; D possibly corresponds to TRBD1 (6 bases). The CDR3 protein is CASSPSTGLTEAFF. The CDR3 DNA sequence: TGCGCCAGCAGCCCGTCTACAGGGCTCACTGAAGCTTTCTTT.